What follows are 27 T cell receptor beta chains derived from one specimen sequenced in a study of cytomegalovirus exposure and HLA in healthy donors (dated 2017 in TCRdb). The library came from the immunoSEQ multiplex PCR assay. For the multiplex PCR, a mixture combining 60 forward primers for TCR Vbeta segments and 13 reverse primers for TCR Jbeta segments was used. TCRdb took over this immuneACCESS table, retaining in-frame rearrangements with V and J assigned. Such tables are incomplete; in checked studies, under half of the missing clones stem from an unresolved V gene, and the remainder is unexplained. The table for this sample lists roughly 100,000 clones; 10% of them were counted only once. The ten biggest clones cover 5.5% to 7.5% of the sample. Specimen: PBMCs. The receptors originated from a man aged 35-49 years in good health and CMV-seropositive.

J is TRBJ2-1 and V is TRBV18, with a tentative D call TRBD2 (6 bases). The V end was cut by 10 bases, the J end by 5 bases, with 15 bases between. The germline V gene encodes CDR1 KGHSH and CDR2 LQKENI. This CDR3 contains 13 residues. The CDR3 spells CATLGERDNEQFF. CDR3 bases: TGTGCCACTTTAGGGGAGCGGGACAATGAGCAGTTCTTC.

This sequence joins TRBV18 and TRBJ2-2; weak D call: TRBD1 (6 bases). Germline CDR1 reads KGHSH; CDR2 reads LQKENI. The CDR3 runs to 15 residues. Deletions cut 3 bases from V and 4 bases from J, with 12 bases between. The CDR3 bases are TGTGCCAGCTCACCCCAGGGGATGATCACCGGGGAGCTGTTTTTT. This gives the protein CASSPQGMITGELFF.

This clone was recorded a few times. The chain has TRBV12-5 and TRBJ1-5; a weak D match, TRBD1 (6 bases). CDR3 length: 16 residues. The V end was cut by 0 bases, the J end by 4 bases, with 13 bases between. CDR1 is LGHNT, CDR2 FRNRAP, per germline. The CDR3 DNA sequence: TGTGCTAGTGGTTTGGTAAGGGGGTTGGATAATCAGCCCCAGCATTTT. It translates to CASGLVRGLDNQPQHF.

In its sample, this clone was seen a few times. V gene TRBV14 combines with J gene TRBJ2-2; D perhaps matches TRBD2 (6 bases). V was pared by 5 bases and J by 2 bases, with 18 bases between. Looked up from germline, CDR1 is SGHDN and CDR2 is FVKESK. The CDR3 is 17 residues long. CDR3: CASSSRPGTANTGELFF. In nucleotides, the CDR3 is TGTGCCAGCAGCTCGCGACCCGGGACTGCAAACACCGGGGAGCTGTTTTTT.

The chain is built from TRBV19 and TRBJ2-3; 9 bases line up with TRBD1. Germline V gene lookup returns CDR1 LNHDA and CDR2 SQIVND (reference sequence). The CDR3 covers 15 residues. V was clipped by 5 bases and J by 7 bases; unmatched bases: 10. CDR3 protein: CASSPPTGGSNTQYF. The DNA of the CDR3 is TGTGCCAGTAGTCCCCCGACAGGGGGATCGAATACGCAGTATTTT.

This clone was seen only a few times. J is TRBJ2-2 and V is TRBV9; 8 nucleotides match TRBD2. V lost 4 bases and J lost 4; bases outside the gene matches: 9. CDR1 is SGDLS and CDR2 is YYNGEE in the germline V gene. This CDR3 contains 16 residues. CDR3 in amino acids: CASSTGGLAGTGELFF. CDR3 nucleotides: TGTGCCAGCAGCACGGGGGGTCTAGCGGGCACCGGGGAGCTGTTTTTT.

The CDR3 spells CAWSVGGDLEQFF. The CDR3 bases are TGTGCCTGGAGTGTAGGGGGAGACTTAGAGCAGTTCTTC. This rearrangement joins TRBV30 to TRBJ2-1; D might be TRBD1 (6 bases). V was trimmed by 0 bases and J by 10 bases, leaving 13 bases between them. The CDR3 is made up of 13 amino acids. The germline CDR1 and CDR2 sequences are GTSNPN and SVGIG (reference sequence).

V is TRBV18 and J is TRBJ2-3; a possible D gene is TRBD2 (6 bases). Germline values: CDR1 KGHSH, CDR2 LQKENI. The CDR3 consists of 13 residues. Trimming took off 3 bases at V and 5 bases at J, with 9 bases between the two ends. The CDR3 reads CASSPIGGDTQYF. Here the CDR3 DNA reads TGTGCCAGCTCACCCATCGGGGGAGATACGCAGTATTTT.

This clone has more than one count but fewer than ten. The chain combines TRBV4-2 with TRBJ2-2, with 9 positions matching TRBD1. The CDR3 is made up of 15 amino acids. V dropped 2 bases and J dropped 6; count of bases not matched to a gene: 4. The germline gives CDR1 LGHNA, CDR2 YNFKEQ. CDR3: CASSQPGQGPGELFF. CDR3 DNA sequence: TGTGCCAGCAGCCAACCGGGACAGGGCCCCGGGGAGCTGTTTTTT.

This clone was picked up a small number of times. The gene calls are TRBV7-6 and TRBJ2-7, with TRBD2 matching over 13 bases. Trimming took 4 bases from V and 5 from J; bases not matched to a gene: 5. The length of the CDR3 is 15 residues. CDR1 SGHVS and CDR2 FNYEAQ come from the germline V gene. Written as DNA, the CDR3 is TGTGCCAGCAGCTGGACTAGCGGGAGCCCCAACGAGCAGTACTTC. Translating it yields CASSWTSGSPNEQYF.

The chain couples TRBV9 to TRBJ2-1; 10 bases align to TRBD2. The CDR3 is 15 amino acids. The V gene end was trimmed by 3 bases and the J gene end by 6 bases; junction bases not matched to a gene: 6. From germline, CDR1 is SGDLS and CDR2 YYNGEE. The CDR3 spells CASSALLAGSNEQFF. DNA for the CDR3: TGTGCCAGCAGCGCTCTACTAGCGGGAAGCAATGAGCAGTTCTTC.

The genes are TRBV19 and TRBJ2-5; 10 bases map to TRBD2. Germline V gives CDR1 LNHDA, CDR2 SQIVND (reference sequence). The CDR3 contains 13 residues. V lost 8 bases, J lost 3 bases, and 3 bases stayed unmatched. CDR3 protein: CASRGLAEETQYF. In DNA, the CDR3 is TGTGCCAGTCGCGGACTAGCGGAAGAGACCCAGTACTTC.

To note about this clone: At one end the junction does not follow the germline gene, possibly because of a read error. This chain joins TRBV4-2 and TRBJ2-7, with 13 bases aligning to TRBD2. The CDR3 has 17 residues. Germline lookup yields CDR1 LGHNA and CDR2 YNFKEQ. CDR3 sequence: CASSQDPGLAGDYEQHF. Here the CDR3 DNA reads TGTGCCAGCAGCCAAGATCCCGGACTAGCGGGAGACTACGAGCAGCACTTC.

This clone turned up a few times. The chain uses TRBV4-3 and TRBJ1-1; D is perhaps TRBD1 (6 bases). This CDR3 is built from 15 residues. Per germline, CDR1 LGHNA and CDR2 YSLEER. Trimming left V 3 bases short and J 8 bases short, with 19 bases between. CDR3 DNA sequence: TGCGCCAGCAGCCACGCCGCCAAGATTGGGACAGAAGCTTTCTTT. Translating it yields CASSHAAKIGTEAFF.

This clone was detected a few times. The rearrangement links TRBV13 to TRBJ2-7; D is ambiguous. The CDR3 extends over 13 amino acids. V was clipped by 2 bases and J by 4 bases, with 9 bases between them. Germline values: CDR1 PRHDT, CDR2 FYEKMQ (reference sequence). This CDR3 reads CASSLNRAYEQYF. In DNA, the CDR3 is TGTGCCAGCAGCTTAAACAGAGCATACGAGCAGTACTTC.

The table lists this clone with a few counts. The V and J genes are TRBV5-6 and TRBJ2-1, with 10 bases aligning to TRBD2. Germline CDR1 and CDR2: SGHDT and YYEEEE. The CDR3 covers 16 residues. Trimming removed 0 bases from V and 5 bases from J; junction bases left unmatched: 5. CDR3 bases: TGTGCCAGCAGCTTGGGCCTACTAGCGGGGCACAATGAGCAGTTCTTC. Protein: CASSLGLLAGHNEQFF.

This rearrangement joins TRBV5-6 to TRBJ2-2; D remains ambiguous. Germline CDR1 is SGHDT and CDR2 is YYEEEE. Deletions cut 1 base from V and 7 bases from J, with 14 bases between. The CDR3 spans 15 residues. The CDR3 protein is CASSLNAIPGGELFF. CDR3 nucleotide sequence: TGTGCCAGCAGCTTGAACGCAATCCCGGGCGGGGAGCTGTTTTTT. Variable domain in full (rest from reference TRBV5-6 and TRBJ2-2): DAGVTQSPTHLIKTRGQQVTLRCSPKSGHDTVSWYQQALGQGPQFIFQYYEEEERQRGNFPDRFSGHQFPNYSSELNVNALLLGDSALYLCASSLNAIPGGELFFGEGSRLTVL.

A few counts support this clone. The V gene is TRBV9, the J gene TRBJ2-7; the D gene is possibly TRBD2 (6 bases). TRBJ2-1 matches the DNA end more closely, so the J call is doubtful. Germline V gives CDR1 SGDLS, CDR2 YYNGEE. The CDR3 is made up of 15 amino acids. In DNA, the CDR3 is TGTGCCAGCAGCGTAGCTGGGAGGTACTACAATGAGCAGTTCTTC. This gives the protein CASSVAGRYYNEQFF.

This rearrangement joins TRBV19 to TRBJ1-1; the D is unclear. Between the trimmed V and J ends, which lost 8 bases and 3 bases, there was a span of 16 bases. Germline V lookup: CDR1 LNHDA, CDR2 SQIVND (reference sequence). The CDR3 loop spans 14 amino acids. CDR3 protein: CASRRSGYDTEAFF. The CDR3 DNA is TGTGCCAGTCGCCGGTCGGGATACGACACTGAAGCTTTCTTT.

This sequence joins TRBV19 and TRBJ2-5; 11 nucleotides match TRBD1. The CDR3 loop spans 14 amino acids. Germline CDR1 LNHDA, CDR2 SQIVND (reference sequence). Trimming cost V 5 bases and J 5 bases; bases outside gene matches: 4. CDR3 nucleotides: TGTGCCAGTAGTTGGACAGGGGGCAGGGAGACCCAGTACTTC. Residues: CASSWTGGRETQYF. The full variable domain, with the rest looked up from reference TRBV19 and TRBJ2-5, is DGGITQSPKYLFRKEGQNVTLSCEQNLNHDAMYWYRQDPGQGLRLIYYSQIVNDFQKGDIAEGYSVSREKKESFPLTVTSAQKNPTAFYLCASSWTGGRETQYFGPGTRLLVL.

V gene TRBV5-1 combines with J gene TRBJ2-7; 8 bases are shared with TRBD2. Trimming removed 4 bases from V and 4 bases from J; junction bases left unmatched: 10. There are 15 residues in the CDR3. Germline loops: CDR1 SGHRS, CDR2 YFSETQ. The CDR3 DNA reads TGCGCCAGCAGCCAGGCCGGGACTAGGTATTACGAGCAGTACTTC. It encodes CASSQAGTRYYEQYF.

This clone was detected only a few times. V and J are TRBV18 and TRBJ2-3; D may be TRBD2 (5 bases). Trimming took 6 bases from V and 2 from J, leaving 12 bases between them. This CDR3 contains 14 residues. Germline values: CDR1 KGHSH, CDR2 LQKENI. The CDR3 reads CASSVRGYTDTQYF. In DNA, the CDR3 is TGTGCCAGCTCCGTACGGGGTTACACAGATACGCAGTATTTT.

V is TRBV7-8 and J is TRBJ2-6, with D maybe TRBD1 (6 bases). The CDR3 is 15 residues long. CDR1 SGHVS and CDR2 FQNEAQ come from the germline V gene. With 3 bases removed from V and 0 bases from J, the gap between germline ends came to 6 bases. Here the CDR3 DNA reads TGTGCCAGCAGCTTGGACAGCTCTGGGGCCAACGTCCTGACTTTC. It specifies CASSLDSSGANVLTF.

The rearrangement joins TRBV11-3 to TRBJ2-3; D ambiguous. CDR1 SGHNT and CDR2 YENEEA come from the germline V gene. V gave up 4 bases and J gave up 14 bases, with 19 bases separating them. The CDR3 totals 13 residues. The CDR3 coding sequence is TGTGCCAGCAGCTCCCCCCGCGAACCTCTAGTGTATTTT. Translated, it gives CASSSPREPLVYF.

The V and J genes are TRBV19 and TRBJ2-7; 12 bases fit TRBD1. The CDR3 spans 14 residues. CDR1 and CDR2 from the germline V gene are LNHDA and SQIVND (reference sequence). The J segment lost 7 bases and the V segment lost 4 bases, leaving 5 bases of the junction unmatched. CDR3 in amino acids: CASSRDRGRREQYF. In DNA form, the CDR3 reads TGTGCCAGTAGTAGGGACAGGGGGCGACGGGAGCAGTACTTC.

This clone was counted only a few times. The DNA for the CDR3 is TGCGCCAGCGGGGCTTCTGGGATGAACACTGAAGCTTTCTTT. Translation: CASGASGMNTEAFF. This chain uses TRBV10-2 with TRBJ1-1; the D gene is possibly TRBD1 (5 bases). The CDR3 contains 14 residues. CDR1 and CDR2 from the germline V gene are WSHSY and SAAADI. Trimming took 8 bases from V and 0 from J, leaving 13 bases between them.

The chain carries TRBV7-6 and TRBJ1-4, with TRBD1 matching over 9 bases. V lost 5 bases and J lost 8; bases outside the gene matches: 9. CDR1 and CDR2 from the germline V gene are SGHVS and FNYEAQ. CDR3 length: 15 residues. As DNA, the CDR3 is TGTGCCAGCAGCACCGCCGGGACAGGGCTAGAAAAACTGTTTTTT. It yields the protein CASSTAGTGLEKLFF. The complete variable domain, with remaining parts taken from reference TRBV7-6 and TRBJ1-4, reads GAGVSQSPRYKVTKRGQDVALRCDPISGHVSLYWYRQALGQGPEFLTYFNYEAQQDKSGLPNDRFSAERPEGSISTLTIQRTEQRDSAMYRCASSTAGTGLEKLFFGSGTQLSVL.